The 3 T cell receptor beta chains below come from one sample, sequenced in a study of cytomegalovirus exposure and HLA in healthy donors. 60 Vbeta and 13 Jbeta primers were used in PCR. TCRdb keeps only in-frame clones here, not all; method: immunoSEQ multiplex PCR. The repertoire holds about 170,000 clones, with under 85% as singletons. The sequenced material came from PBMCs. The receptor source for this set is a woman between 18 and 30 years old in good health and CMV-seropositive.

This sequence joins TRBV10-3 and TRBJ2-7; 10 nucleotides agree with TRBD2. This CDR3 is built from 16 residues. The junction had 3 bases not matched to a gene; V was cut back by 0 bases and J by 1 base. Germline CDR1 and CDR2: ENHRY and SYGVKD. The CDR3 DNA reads TGTGCCATCAGTGAGTCTAGCGGGGGGTCATCCTACGAGCAGTACTTC. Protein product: CAISESSGGSSYEQYF.

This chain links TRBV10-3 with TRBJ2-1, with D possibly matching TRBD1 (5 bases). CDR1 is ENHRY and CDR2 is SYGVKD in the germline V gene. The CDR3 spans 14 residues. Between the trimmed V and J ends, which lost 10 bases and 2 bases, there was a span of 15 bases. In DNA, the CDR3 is TGTGCCAGCAAGGGGCAGGGTACCTACAATGAGCAGTTCTTC. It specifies CASKGQGTYNEQFF.

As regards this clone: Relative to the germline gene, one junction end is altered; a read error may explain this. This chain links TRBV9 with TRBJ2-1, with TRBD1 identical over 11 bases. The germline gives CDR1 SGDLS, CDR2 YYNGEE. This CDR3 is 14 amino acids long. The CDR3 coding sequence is TGTGCCAGCAGGGTAGGGACAGGGGGGAGTGAGCAGTTCTTC. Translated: CASRVGTGGSEQFF.